Shown below are 20 T cell receptor beta chains from a single sample sequenced in a study of T cells in Graves' hyperthyroidism and ophthalmopathy. There were TCR beta CDR3 regions amplified from RNA transcripts. HTBI primers drove first-round RT-PCR of the TCR CDR3. Via MiXCR, TCRdb re-called the multiplex PCR reads, giving one row per CDR3 protein. Found here are about 360,000 distinct CDR3 sequences, roughly 25% of them singletons; the top ten hold 70% to 75%. Sequenced input: blood. The receptors stem from a man aged 45 to 65 with Graves' hyperthyroidism.

This clonotype appeared a few times. One base away lies a much larger clone, so this may be a sequencing read error. Given the absence of the conserved phenylalanine or tryptophan at the CDR3 end, a read error is likely. The genes are TRBV2 and TRBJ2-7; D not resolved. V was pared by 6 bases and J by 3 bases, with 9 bases between. This CDR3 region has 12 residues. Per the germline V gene, CDR1 is SNHLY and CDR2 is FYNNEI. CDR3 in amino acids: CASRGRDYEQYL. The CDR3, as DNA: TGTGCCAGCAGGGGAAGAGACTACGAGCAGTACCTC.

This clonotype has just a few counts. CDR3 protein: CASSPSAAGVPEQYF. The CDR3 DNA reads as TGTGCCAGCAGCCCCAGTGCTGCGGGAGTCCCCGAGCAGTACTTC. This chain connects TRBV7-9 to TRBJ2-7; 7 bases line up with TRBD2. The CDR3 has 15 residues. CDR1 is SEHNR and CDR2 is FQNEAQ in the germline V gene (reference sequence). J lost 6 bases, V lost 5 bases, and 13 bases had no gene match. The full variable domain, its missing parts supplied by reference TRBV7-9 and TRBJ2-7, is DTGVSQNPRHKITKRGQNVTFRCDPISEHNRLYWYRQTLGQGPEFLTYFQNEAQLEKSRLLSDRFSAERPKGSFSTLEIQRTEQGDSAMYLCASSPSAAGVPEQYFGPGTRLTVT.

This clonotype is a singleton in its sample. This chain uses TRBV6-9 with TRBJ2-6; 13 bases match TRBD2. CDR3 size: 18 residues. The germline CDR1 and CDR2 sequences are MNHGY and SVAAGI. Trimming took 6 bases from V and 4 from J; bases not matched to a gene: 9. The CDR3 DNA reads as TGTGCCAGCAGATTAAGGACTAGCGGGAGCTACGGGGCCAACGTCCTGACTTTC. Residues: CASRLRTSGSYGANVLTF.

This chain uses TRBV7-9 with TRBJ2-1; perhaps TRBD2 as D (6 bases). Germline CDR1 SEHNR, CDR2 FQNEAQ (reference sequence). The CDR3 sequence is 18 residues long. V dropped 5 bases and J dropped 0 bases, with 20 bases sitting between them. Written as DNA, the CDR3 is TGTGCCAGCAGCCCTGGGGAAACTAGCTTACTCTCCTACAATGAGCAGTTCTTC. This encodes CASSPGETSLLSYNEQFF.

This sequence joins TRBV4-1 and TRBJ2-5; D is unclear. The CDR3 runs 15 residues. The V and J ends lost 4 bases and 5 bases respectively, with 17 bases between them. Germline CDR1 and CDR2: MGHRA and YSYEKL. Here the CDR3 DNA reads TGCGCCAGCAGCCTAAAGGGTTCGGTGGGTGAGACCCAGTACTTC. Its translation: CASSLKGSVGETQYF.

This clonotype was detected a few times. The chain combines TRBV9 with TRBJ2-3; perhaps TRBD1 as D (5 bases). From germline, CDR1 is SGDLS and CDR2 YYNGEE. V was clipped by 0 bases and J by 2 bases, with 10 bases between them. This CDR3 contains 15 residues. CDR3: CASSVEPGITDTQYF. CDR3 nucleotides: TGTGCCAGCAGCGTAGAACCAGGGATCACAGATACGCAGTATTTT.

This clonotype was counted between two and nine times. The rearrangement joins TRBV5-1 to TRBJ2-3, with TRBD2 as a possible D gene (6 bases). The germline V and J ends were trimmed by 4 bases and 2 bases, with 17 bases remaining between them. Germline CDR1 reads SGHRS; CDR2 reads YFSETQ. The length of the CDR3 is 16 residues. CDR3 bases: TGCGCCAGCAGCCCCGCTCTAGCGTTGTCCACAGATACGCAGTATTTT. Its protein is CASSPALALSTDTQYF.

This clonotype was seen a few times. A much larger clone lies one base from this, so it may be a read error. The chain combines TRBV11-3 with TRBJ1-6; no clear D. The CDR3 is 13 residues long. Per germline, CDR1 SGHNT and CDR2 YENEEA. V lost 1 base and J 7 bases, leaving 5 bases between the germline ends. The CDR3 reads CASSLVANSPLHF. The CDR3, as DNA: TGTGCCAGCAGCTTAGTGGCGAATTCACCCCTCCACTTT.

This clonotype was recorded a few times. The chain has TRBV6-2 or TRBV6-3 and TRBJ2-7; D gene uncertain. CDR1 MNHEY and CDR2 SVGEGT come from the germline V gene. Trimming removed 0 bases from V and 8 bases from J, with 14 bases in between. This CDR3 comprises 14 residues. CDR3 in DNA: TGTGCCAGCAGTTACTCGGCGACTGTCCCCCAGCAGTACTTC. Protein: CASSYSATVPQQYF.

In this sample, this clonotype turned up a few times. The chain carries TRBV5-1 and TRBJ2-3; 9 nucleotides align to TRBD1. Germline CDR1 is SGHRS and CDR2 is YFSETQ. With V trimmed by 0 bases and J by 1 base, 12 bases remained unmatched. The CDR3 covers 19 residues. The CDR3 loop reads CASSLVGPGQGEGTDTQYF. CDR3 in DNA: TGCGCCAGCAGCTTGGTAGGCCCGGGACAGGGAGAAGGCACAGATACGCAGTATTTT.

The chain employs TRBV7-6 and TRBJ2-7; 10 nucleotides agree with TRBD2. Losses at the gene ends were 1 base for V and 6 bases for J; bases not matched to a gene: 9. Per germline, CDR1 SGHVS and CDR2 FNYEAQ. This CDR3 comprises 16 residues. The CDR3 loop is CASSLEAASGSSEQYF. The CDR3 DNA reads TGTGCCAGCAGCTTAGAAGCGGCTAGCGGGAGTTCCGAGCAGTACTTC.

The V and J genes are TRBV7-9 and TRBJ1-1; a possible D gene is TRBD1 (6 bases). Per germline, CDR1 SEHNR and CDR2 FQNEAQ (reference sequence). V was clipped by 5 bases and J by 2 bases, with 24 bases between them. The CDR3 has 18 amino acids. The CDR3 protein is CASSQSRDIYLANTEAFF. The DNA of the CDR3 is TGTGCCAGCAGCCAGTCCCGGGACATTTATCTAGCCAACACTGAAGCTTTCTTT.

The rearrangement joins TRBV2 to TRBJ2-4, with no clear D. Per the germline V gene, CDR1 is SNHLY and CDR2 is FYNNEI. This CDR3 spans 16 amino acids. Between the trimmed V and J ends, which lost 4 bases and 0 bases, there was a span of 13 bases. The CDR3 spells CASSARVGIAKNIQYF. As DNA, the CDR3 is TGTGCCAGCAGTGCCCGGGTCGGCATAGCCAAAAACATTCAGTACTTC.

Of note for this clonotype: This may stem from a read error, because a much larger clone lies one nucleotide away. The V and J genes are TRBV18 and TRBJ1-2; D is possibly TRBD1 (6 bases). The CDR3 runs 14 residues. The germline CDR1 and CDR2 sequences are KGHSH and LQKENI. The CDR3 DNA reads as TGTGCCAGCCATTTCACGGGGGACAACTATGGCTGCACCTTC. Its protein product is CASHFTGDNYGCTF.

V is TRBV28 and J is TRBJ1-1, with 8 bases aligning to TRBD1. After removal of 6 bases from V and 7 bases from J, the junction contained 16 bases not matched to a gene. The length of the CDR3 is 16 residues. Germline CDR1 is MDHEN and CDR2 is SYDVKM. This chain's CDR3 is CASSRGVRQGYGEAFF. CDR3 DNA sequence: TGTGCCAGCAGCCGAGGGGTCAGACAGGGGTACGGTGAAGCTTTCTTT. Together with reference TRBV28 and TRBJ1-1, the CDR3 gives the full variable domain: DVKVTQSSRYLVKRTGEKVFLECVQDMDHENMFWYRQDPGLGLRLIYFSYDVKMKEKGDIPEGYSVSREKKERFSLILESASTNQTSMYLCASSRGVRQGYGEAFFGQGTRLTVV.

The chain couples TRBV12-3 or TRBV12-4 to TRBJ2-5; 8 positions agree with TRBD1. J gave up 4 bases and V 6 bases, and 7 bases lay outside the gene matches. CDR3 length: 14 amino acids. The CDR3 DNA sequence: TGTGCCAGCAGGGGTCCAGGGGGCGTAGAGACCCAGTACTTC. It encodes CASRGPGGVETQYF.

The J gene is TRBJ2-7, the V gene TRBV19, with D perhaps TRBD1 or TRBD2 (5 bases each). The V end lost 5 bases, the J end lost 3 bases, and 14 bases lay between the germline ends. This CDR3 has 14 amino acids. CDR1 is LNHDA and CDR2 is SQIVND in the germline V gene (reference sequence). The CDR3 coding sequence is TGTGCCAGTAGTGTCCCCGGGACGGTCTACGAGCAGTACTTC. Translated: CASSVPGTVYEQYF.

The chain links TRBV4-1 to TRBJ2-3; possibly TRBD1 for D (5 bases). V was pared by 0 bases and J by 2 bases, with 9 bases between. The germline gives CDR1 MGHRA, CDR2 YSYEKL. The CDR3 is 15 residues long. The CDR3 nucleotides are TGCGCCAGCAGCCAAGAGGGGCGGTACACAGATACGCAGTATTTT. This sequence encodes CASSQEGRYTDTQYF.

J is TRBJ2-2 and V is TRBV24-1; perhaps TRBD1 as D (6 bases). V dropped 1 base and J dropped 7 bases, with 12 bases sitting between them. The CDR3 loop spans 15 amino acids. Germline lookup yields CDR1 KGHDR and CDR2 SFDVKD. Written as DNA, the CDR3 is TGTGCCACCAGTGATTTTGGGCAGGGGTTCGGGGAGCTGTTTTTT. Translated, it gives CATSDFGQGFGELFF.

This clonotype was seen many times. The genes are TRBV11-2 and TRBJ2-1; TRBD2 matches at 13 bases. This CDR3 spans 17 amino acids. Trimming cost V 11 bases and J 2 bases; bases outside gene matches: 12. Germline values: CDR1 SGHAT, CDR2 FQNNGV. CDR3 DNA: TGTGCCGACGCCCGACTAGCGGGGGGATTTCCCTACAATGAGCAGTTCTTC. Translation gives CADARLAGGFPYNEQFF. Full variable domain (rest looked up from reference TRBV11-2 and TRBJ2-1): EAGVAQSPRYKIIEKRQSVAFWCNPISGHATLYWYQQILGQGPKLLIQFQNNGVVDDSQLPKDRFSAERLKGVDSTLKIQPAKLEDSAVYLCADARLAGGFPYNEQFFGPGTRLTVL.